The T cell receptor (beta chain) under discussion was sequenced for a study of identical twins. Study-wide points: Fewer insertions characterized abundant cord blood beta clonotypes, whereas memory repertoires showed none. Models underpredicted monozygotic twin sharing of out-of-frame TCR alpha.

Details on this clonotype: Its antigen is not identified.

One entry per CDR3 protein, called by TCRdb with MiXCR from the 5' RACE reads. Among under 900,000 distinct CDR3 sequences listed, around a sixth were seen once. Germline assignment: CDR1 DFQATT and CDR2 SNEGSKA (reference sequence). The V segment lost 1 base and the J segment 3 bases; nucleotides outside the gene matches: 18. The CDR3 runs 18 residues. This sample was shared with a second study, whose subject was T cells expressing NK-cell markers. This second report adds: These clonotypes also led the CD3+CD56-NKG2C+ fraction in a handful of donors.

The chain couples TRBV20-1 to TRBJ2-7, with TRBD1 matching over 7 bases. The source of this sequence is a young woman in good health. The sample comprised PBMCs. For the CDR3, the DNA is TGCAGTGCTAGAGTTGTTATGGACAGGAGAATGGAGTACTACGAGCAGTACTTC. Protein sequence: CSARVVMDRRMEYYEQYF.